Detailed here is one T cell receptor (beta chain). The CDR3 length is 14 residues. Germline CDR1 reads SGDLS; CDR2 reads YYNGEE. The trim removed 3 bases at V and 6 bases at J, leaving 8 bases unmatched. The record originates from a study of blood T cell repertoires in COVID-19. Looking at the study overall: Researchers got acute and convalescent COVID-19 samples from the United States, Italy and Spain. T cells, B-cell-depleted T cells, or PBMCs provided the cDNA or gDNA that served as material.

In the original processing: Estimated nucleated cell counts came from reference gene primer amplification. This table comes from immunoSEQ multiplex PCR, and its TCRdb copy is limited to in-frame clones, with some not included. V, J and clone size derive from that table, while D and trimming were established from the DNA sequence. The data hold fewer than 30,000 clones, with approximately 84% observed a single time. The V call is TRBV9, the J call TRBJ1-1, with TRBD1 matching 7 bases. The TCR comes from a man in his fifties with active or convalescent COVID-19. The sample comprised peripheral blood. CDR3 bases: TGTGCCAGCAGCGCGACAGGGATAGACGCTGAAGCTTTCTTT. This codes for CASSATGIDAEAFF.